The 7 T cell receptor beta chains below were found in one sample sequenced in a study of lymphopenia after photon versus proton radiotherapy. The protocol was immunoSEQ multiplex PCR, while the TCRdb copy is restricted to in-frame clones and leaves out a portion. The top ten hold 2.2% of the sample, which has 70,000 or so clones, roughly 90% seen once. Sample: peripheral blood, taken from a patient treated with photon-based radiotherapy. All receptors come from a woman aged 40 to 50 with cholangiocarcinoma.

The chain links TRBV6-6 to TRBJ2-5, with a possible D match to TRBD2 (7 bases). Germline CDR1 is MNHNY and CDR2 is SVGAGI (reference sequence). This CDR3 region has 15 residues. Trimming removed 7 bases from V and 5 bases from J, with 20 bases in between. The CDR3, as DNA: TGTGCCAGCACCTCTACTGGGGGGGGCGGGGAGACCCAGTACTTC. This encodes CASTSTGGGGETQYF.

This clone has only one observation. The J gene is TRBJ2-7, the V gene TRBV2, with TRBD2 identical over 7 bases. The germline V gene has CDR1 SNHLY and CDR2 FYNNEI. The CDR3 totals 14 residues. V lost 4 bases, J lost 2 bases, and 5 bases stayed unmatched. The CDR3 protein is CASSGGGYTYEQYF. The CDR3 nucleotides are TGTGCCAGCAGTGGCGGGGGATATACCTACGAGCAGTACTTC.

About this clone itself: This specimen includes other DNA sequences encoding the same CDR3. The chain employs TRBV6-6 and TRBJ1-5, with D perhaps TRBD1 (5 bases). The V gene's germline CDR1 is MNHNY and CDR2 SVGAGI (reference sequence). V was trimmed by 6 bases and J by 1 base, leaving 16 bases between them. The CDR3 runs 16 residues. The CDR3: CASSYTLTVSNQPQHF. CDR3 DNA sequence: TGTGCCAGCAGCTACACTTTGACAGTAAGCAATCAGCCCCAGCATTTT.

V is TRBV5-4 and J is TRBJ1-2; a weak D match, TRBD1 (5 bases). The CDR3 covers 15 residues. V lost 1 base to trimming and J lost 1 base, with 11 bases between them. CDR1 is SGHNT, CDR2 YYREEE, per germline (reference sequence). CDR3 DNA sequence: TGTGCCAGCAGCTTGTTCACAGGCAATAACTATGGCTACACCTTC. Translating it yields CASSLFTGNNYGYTF.

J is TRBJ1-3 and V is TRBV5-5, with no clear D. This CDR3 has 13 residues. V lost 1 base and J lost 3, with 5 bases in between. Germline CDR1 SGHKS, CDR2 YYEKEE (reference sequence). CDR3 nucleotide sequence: TGTGCCAGCAGCTTGCAGAGTGGAAACACCATATATTTT. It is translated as CASSLQSGNTIYF.

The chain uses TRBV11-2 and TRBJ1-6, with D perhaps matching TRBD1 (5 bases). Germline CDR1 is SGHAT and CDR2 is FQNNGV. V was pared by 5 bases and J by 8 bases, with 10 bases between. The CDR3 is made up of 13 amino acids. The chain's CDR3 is CASSPRGDSPLHF. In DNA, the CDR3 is TGTGCCAGCAGCCCAAGGGGTGATTCACCCCTCCACTTT.

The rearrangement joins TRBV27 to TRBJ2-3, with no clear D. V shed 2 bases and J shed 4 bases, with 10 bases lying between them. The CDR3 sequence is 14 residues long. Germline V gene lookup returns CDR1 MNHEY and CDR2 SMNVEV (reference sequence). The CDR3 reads CASSLRRLADTQYF. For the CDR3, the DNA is TGTGCCAGCAGTTTAAGGCGGCTAGCAGATACGCAGTATTTT.